These 30 T cell receptor beta chains were sequenced from one sample in a study of T cell responses to AZD1222 COVID-19 vaccine. Method: immunoSEQ multiplex PCR; TCRdb's copy keeps in-frame clones and lacks some. The sample contains some 130,000 clones, 90% to 95% of which appear only once. Source: peripheral blood, taken on day 0 of AZD1222 vaccination. Every receptor here comes from an adult in good health.

The genes are TRBV18 and TRBJ2-7; D is unclear. CDR1 is KGHSH, CDR2 LQKENI, per germline. Trimming shortened V by 0 bases and J by 2 bases, and 5 bases separated the two germline ends. This CDR3 is 13 amino acids long. The DNA of the CDR3 is TGTGCCAGCTCACCACCGAGCACCTACGAGCAGTACTTC. It specifies CASSPPSTYEQYF.

The rearrangement links TRBV5-1 to TRBJ1-2; D possibly corresponds to TRBD1 (5 bases). The CDR3 length is 17 residues. Germline CDR1 reads SGHRS; CDR2 reads YFSETQ. The V and J ends lost 4 bases and 4 bases respectively, with 23 bases between them. The CDR3 nucleotides are TGCGCCAGCAGCGTTCAGGGCCCCGACACGGGGGGCTATGGCTACACCTTC. As protein: CASSVQGPDTGGYGYTF.

The V gene is TRBV6-4, the J gene TRBJ2-1; TRBD2 is a possible D gene (6 bases). The V gene's germline CDR1 is MRHNA and CDR2 SNTAGT. CDR3 length equals 14 residues. The V and J ends lost 3 bases and 4 bases respectively, with 10 bases between them. The CDR3 sequence: CASSEGTDYNEQFF. CDR3 DNA: TGTGCCAGCAGTGAGGGGACTGATTACAATGAGCAGTTCTTC.

This chain links TRBV5-5 with TRBJ2-1; D remains ambiguous. The germline CDR1 and CDR2 sequences are SGHKS and YYEKEE (reference sequence). The V gene lost 0 bases and the J gene lost 0 bases, with 10 bases spanning the gap. The CDR3 consists of 16 residues. The CDR3 region has the DNA TGTGCCAGCAGCTTGGAAGCGTCCAGCTCCTACAATGAGCAGTTCTTC. This translates into CASSLEASSSYNEQFF.

The rearrangement links TRBV9 to TRBJ2-7; D unclear. V was clipped by 3 bases and J by 6 bases, with 13 bases between them. CDR1 is SGDLS, CDR2 YYNGEE, per germline. The CDR3 runs 13 residues. CDR3 residues: CASSAPSSLEQYF. The CDR3 DNA is TGTGCCAGCAGCGCCCCCTCTTCACTCGAGCAGTACTTC.

There are a few counts of this clone. The V call is TRBV30, the J call TRBJ1-1; D not resolved. The CDR3 loop spans 11 amino acids. Trimming took off 3 bases at V and 8 bases at J, with 10 bases between the two ends. Germline V gene sequence: CDR1 GTSNPN, CDR2 SVGIG (reference sequence). CDR3 nucleotides: TGTGCCTGGAGCAAAGGACCCGAAGCTTTCTTT. Its translation is CAWSKGPEAFF.

The chain combines TRBV18 with TRBJ1-3; no reliable D call. The germline V gene encodes CDR1 KGHSH and CDR2 LQKENI. The length of the CDR3 is 16 residues. The V and J ends lost 3 bases and 0 bases respectively, with 12 bases between them. The CDR3 spells CASSPSSVSSGNTIYF. The CDR3 nucleotides are TGTGCCAGCTCACCCTCGTCCGTGAGCTCTGGAAACACCATATATTTT.

V and J are TRBV24-1 and TRBJ2-1; TRBD1 matches 8 bases. Trimming removed 3 bases from V and 2 bases from J; junction bases left unmatched: 2. CDR1 and CDR2 from the germline V gene are KGHDR and SFDVKD. CDR3 length: 15 residues. Here the CDR3 reads CATSDRTGPYNEQFF. The CDR3 DNA sequence: TGTGCCACCAGTGATCGGACAGGGCCCTACAATGAGCAGTTCTTC.

J is TRBJ2-7 and V is TRBV27; perhaps TRBD1 as D (5 bases). The CDR3 loop spans 14 amino acids. The V gene's germline CDR1 is MNHEY and CDR2 SMNVEV (reference sequence). Trimming removed 0 bases at V and 1 base at J, with 7 bases between. CDR3 region: CASSLSRQSYEQYF. CDR3 DNA sequence: TGTGCCAGCAGTTTATCTAGACAGTCCTACGAGCAGTACTTC.

In this sample, this clone turned up a few times. Other nucleotide sequences from this sample produce the same CDR3. The chain joins TRBV9 to TRBJ2-7, with D hard to call. Germline CDR1 SGDLS, CDR2 YYNGEE. The V and J ends lost 0 bases and 1 base respectively, with 5 bases between them. CDR3 size: 13 residues. Here the CDR3 reads CASSVGGSYEQYF. CDR3 DNA: TGTGCCAGCAGCGTAGGAGGTTCCTACGAGCAGTACTTC.

The chain carries TRBV24-1 and TRBJ2-5, with D unclear. This CDR3 has 16 residues. Deletions cut 3 bases from V and 1 base from J, with 14 bases between. Germline V gives CDR1 KGHDR, CDR2 SFDVKD. Here the CDR3 reads CATSDPDRTGQETQYF. The CDR3, as DNA: TGTGCCACCAGTGATCCTGATCGGACGGGCCAAGAGACCCAGTACTTC.

V and J are TRBV5-8 and TRBJ1-5; 7 nucleotides match TRBD1. V shed 2 bases, J shed 1 base, and the junction held 3 bases outside the gene matches. Germline-derived CDR1 and CDR2 are SGHTS and YDEGEE. The CDR3 consists of 15 residues. The CDR3 bases are TGTGCCAGCAGCTTCCCGACAGGGAGCAATCAGCCCCAGCATTTT. It yields the protein CASSFPTGSNQPQHF.

The V call is TRBV7-2, the J call TRBJ2-5; D gene unclear. Trimming cost V 7 bases and J 5 bases, with 8 bases left between them. Germline CDR1 is SGHTA and CDR2 is FQGNSA. CDR3 length: 11 amino acids. The CDR3 bases are TGTGCCAGCAACATCGGCGAGACCCAGTACTTC. It is translated as CASNIGETQYF. Together with reference TRBV7-2 and TRBJ2-5, the CDR3 gives the full variable domain: GAGVSQSPSNKVTEKGKDVELRCDPISGHTALYWYRQSLGQGLEFLIYFQGNSAPDKSGLPSDRFSAERTGGSVSTLTIQRTQQEDSAVYLCASNIGETQYFGPGTRLLVL.

The chain carries TRBV12-5 and TRBJ1-1; 7 bases align to TRBD1. Germline V gene data show CDR1 as LGHNT and CDR2 as FRNRAP. With 2 bases clipped from V and 1 base from J, the junction kept 7 bases outside the gene matches. The CDR3 has 16 amino acids. The chain's CDR3 is CASGLYLGQQNTEAFF. The CDR3 nucleotides are TGTGCTAGTGGTTTGTACCTGGGACAGCAGAACACTGAAGCTTTCTTT. Together with reference TRBV12-5 and TRBJ1-1, the CDR3 gives the full variable domain: DARVTQTPRHKVTEMGQEVTMRCQPILGHNTVFWYRQTMMQGLELLAYFRNRAPLDDSGMPKDRFSAEMPDATLATLKIQPSEPRDSAVYFCASGLYLGQQNTEAFFGQGTRLTVV.

This clone was observed a single time. The rearrangement uses TRBV2 and TRBJ2-7; 12 nucleotides align to TRBD2. V lost 7 bases and J lost 4; bases outside the gene matches: 8. The CDR3 loop spans 15 amino acids. Germline V gene data show CDR1 as SNHLY and CDR2 as FYNNEI. CDR3 residues: CASTQGLAGIYEQYF. CDR3 nucleotides: TGTGCCAGCACCCAAGGACTAGCGGGAATTTACGAGCAGTACTTC. Full variable domain (remainder filled in from reference TRBV2 and TRBJ2-7): EPEVTQTPSHQVTQMGQEVILRCVPISNHLYFYWYRQILGQKVEFLVSFYNNEISEKSEIFDDQFSVERPDGSNFTLKIRSTKLEDSAMYFCASTQGLAGIYEQYFGPGTRLTVT.

The V and J genes are TRBV6-2 or TRBV6-3 and TRBJ1-4; D is uncertain. CDR3 length equals 12 residues. Germline V lookup: CDR1 MNHEY, CDR2 SVGEGT. V was shortened by 0 bases and J by 8 bases, with 4 bases between the two germline ends. Here the CDR3 DNA reads TGTGCCAGCAGTTACTCTTCGGAAAAACTGTTTTTT. Translated: CASSYSSEKLFF.

V gene TRBV21-1 combines with J gene TRBJ1-5; TRBD1 is the table's D call and was not checked against the DNA. TRBV21-1 is a known pseudogene. This CDR3 has 17 amino acids. The CDR3 DNA reads TGTGCCAGCAGCAAAAAGGGCACAGGGGTGGCCGATCAGCCCCAGCATTTT. It is translated as CASSKKGTGVADQPQHF.

The gene calls are TRBV30 and TRBJ1-2, with D perhaps matching TRBD1 (6 bases). The V end was cut by 3 bases, the J end by 6 bases, with 14 bases between. CDR1 is GTSNPN, CDR2 SVGIG, per germline (reference sequence). CDR3 length equals 13 residues. CDR3 bases: TGTGCCTGGAGGCCTACAGGGTATAATGGCTACACCTTC. It specifies CAWRPTGYNGYTF.

This chain connects TRBV5-4 to TRBJ1-5, with D unresolved. In germline, CDR1 is SGHNT, CDR2 YYREEE (reference sequence). The CDR3 runs 12 residues. The ends were cut back, 4 bases at V and 3 bases at J, with 5 bases in the middle. The CDR3 is CASSQDNQPQHF. The CDR3 region has the DNA TGTGCCAGCAGCCAGGACAATCAGCCCCAGCATTTT.

This chain uses TRBV19 with TRBJ2-3; possible D gene TRBD1, 5 bases. CDR3 length: 14 residues. Germline CDR1 and CDR2: LNHDA and SQIVND (reference sequence). V lost 5 bases, J lost 4 bases, and 13 bases lay in between. The CDR3 loop is CASSLAGMPDTQYF. The CDR3 coding sequence is TGTGCCAGTAGTTTAGCAGGGATGCCAGATACGCAGTATTTT.

The V call is TRBV4-1, the J call TRBJ2-7; 10 bases fit TRBD1. V lost 6 bases to trimming and J lost 4 bases; unmatched junction nucleotides: 6. The germline gives CDR1 MGHRA, CDR2 YSYEKL. The CDR3 is 14 residues long. The CDR3 DNA is TGCGCCAGCAGTTCCGGGACAGGGGTTTACGAGCAGTACTTC. It encodes CASSSGTGVYEQYF.

The rearrangement uses TRBV28 and TRBJ1-5; D might be TRBD1 (6 bases). The CDR3 extends over 15 amino acids. Germline V CDR1 and CDR2: MDHEN, SYDVKM. V was cut by 1 base and J by 2 bases, with 9 bases left in between. CDR3 sequence reads: CASSLLGGRNQPQHF. The CDR3, as DNA: TGTGCCAGCAGTTTATTAGGGGGGCGCAATCAGCCCCAGCATTTT.

The CDR3 DNA reads TGTGCCAGCAGTGAAGAGTCAGGGGCTCGCCAGCCCCAGCATTTT. It translates to CASSEESGARQPQHF. The genes are TRBV2 and TRBJ1-5, with a possible D match to TRBD1 (6 bases). CDR3 length: 15 amino acids. CDR1 SNHLY and CDR2 FYNNEI come from the germline V gene. V shed 1 base and J shed 7 bases, with 14 bases lying between them. The full variable domain, with the rest looked up from reference TRBV2 and TRBJ1-5, is EPEVTQTPSHQVTQMGQEVILRCVPISNHLYFYWYRQILGQKVEFLVSFYNNEISEKSEIFDDQFSVERPDGSNFTLKIRSTKLEDSAMYFCASSEESGARQPQHFGDGTRLSIL.

DNA for the CDR3: TGTGCCAGCAGCTTAGTGCGGCCGAACACTGAAGCTTTCTTT. Translating gives CASSLVRPNTEAFF. The genes are TRBV7-2 and TRBJ1-1; D is uncertain. Trimming took off 1 base at V and 1 base at J, with 7 bases between the two ends. Germline CDR1 SGHTA, CDR2 FQGNSA. The CDR3 totals 14 residues.

V and J are TRBV5-1 and TRBJ1-3; no clear D. CDR1 and CDR2 from the germline V gene are SGHRS and YFSETQ. V lost 3 bases to trimming and J lost 2 bases, with 15 bases between them. This CDR3 has 16 residues. This CDR3 reads CASSSGIHGAGNTIYF. CDR3 in DNA: TGCGCCAGCAGCTCCGGGATACACGGGGCTGGAAACACCATATATTTT.

The gene calls are TRBV19 and TRBJ2-7; 7 bases match TRBD2. This CDR3 has 13 amino acids. Germline V gives CDR1 LNHDA, CDR2 SQIVND (reference sequence). V shed 0 bases, J shed 6 bases, and the junction held 2 bases outside the gene matches. CDR3 residues: CASSIDGGGEQYF. In DNA, the CDR3 is TGTGCCAGTAGTATAGATGGGGGGGGCGAGCAGTACTTC.

The rearrangement uses TRBV4-1 and TRBJ2-7, with 11 nucleotides matching TRBD2. Trimming at V came to 3 bases and at J to 4 bases, leaving 11 bases not matched to a gene. The germline CDR1 and CDR2 sequences are MGHRA and YSYEKL. The CDR3 consists of 17 residues. The CDR3 DNA reads as TGCGCCAGCAGCCAGGAGCTAGCGGGAGGCCGGATATACGAGCAGTACTTC. This translates into CASSQELAGGRIYEQYF.

V is TRBV6-5 and J is TRBJ2-7, with D possibly matching TRBD2 (6 bases). There are 14 residues in the CDR3. The V gene lost 8 bases and the J gene lost 0 bases, with 14 bases spanning the gap. Germline V gene sequence: CDR1 MNHEY, CDR2 SVGAGI. CDR3 DNA: TGTGCCAGCCGCCGGGACTCGAGCTCCTACGAGCAGTACTTC. Amino acid sequence: CASRRDSSSYEQYF.

This chain links TRBV4-1 with TRBJ1-2; D not resolved. The CDR3 is 14 amino acids. The V gene lost 4 bases and the J gene lost 5 bases, with 14 bases spanning the gap. Germline V gene lookup returns CDR1 MGHRA and CDR2 YSYEKL. The CDR3 DNA sequence: TGCGCCAGCAGCCCAAACTACGGTGGATATGGCTACACCTTC. As protein: CASSPNYGGYGYTF.

For this clone: One junction end does not reproduce the germline sequence, and a read error may be involved. The chain carries TRBV11-3 and TRBJ2-5; D not resolved. The germline V gene encodes CDR1 SGHNT and CDR2 YENEEA. CDR3 size: 13 residues. In nucleotides, the CDR3 is TGTGCCAGCAGCCTAGAGGCCGGCCGGACCCAGTACTTC. The encoded protein is CASSLEAGRTQYF.